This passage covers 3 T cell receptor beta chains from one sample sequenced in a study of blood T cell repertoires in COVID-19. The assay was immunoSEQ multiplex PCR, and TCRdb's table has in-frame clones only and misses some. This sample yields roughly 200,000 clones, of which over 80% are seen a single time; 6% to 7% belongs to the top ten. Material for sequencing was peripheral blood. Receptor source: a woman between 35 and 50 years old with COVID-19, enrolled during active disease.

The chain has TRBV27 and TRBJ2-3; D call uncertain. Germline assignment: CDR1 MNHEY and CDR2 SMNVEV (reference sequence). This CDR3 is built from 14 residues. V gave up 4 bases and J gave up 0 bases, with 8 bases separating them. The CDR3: CASSSPQSTDTQYF. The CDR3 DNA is TGTGCCAGCAGTTCGCCCCAGAGCACAGATACGCAGTATTTT.

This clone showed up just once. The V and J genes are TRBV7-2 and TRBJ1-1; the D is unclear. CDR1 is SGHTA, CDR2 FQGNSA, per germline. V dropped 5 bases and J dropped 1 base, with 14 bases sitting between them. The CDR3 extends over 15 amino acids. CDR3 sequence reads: CASSKMAVTNTEAFF. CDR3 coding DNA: TGTGCCAGCAGCAAAATGGCCGTCACGAACACTGAAGCTTTCTTT.

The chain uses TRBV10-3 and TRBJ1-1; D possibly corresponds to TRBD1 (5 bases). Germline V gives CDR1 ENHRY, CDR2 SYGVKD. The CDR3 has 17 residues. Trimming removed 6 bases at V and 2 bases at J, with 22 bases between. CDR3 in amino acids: CAIRVGGGPSPNTEAFF. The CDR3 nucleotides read TGTGCCATCAGGGTCGGCGGGGGTCCCAGCCCAAACACTGAAGCTTTCTTT.